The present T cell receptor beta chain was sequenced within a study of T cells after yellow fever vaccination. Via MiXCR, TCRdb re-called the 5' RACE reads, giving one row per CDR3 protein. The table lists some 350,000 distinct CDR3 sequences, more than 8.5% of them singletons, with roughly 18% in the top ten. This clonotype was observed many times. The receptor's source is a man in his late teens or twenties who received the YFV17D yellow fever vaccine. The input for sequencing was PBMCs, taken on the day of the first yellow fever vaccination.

CDR3 sequence: CASSIGGGSTDTQYF. The CDR3 coding sequence is TGTGCCAGCAGCATCGGCGGGGGTAGCACAGATACGCAGTATTTT. J is TRBJ2-3 and V is TRBV11-2; 7 nucleotides agree with TRBD2. The CDR3 consists of 15 residues. Germline V lookup: CDR1 SGHAT, CDR2 FQNNGV. J was trimmed by 0 bases and V by 5 bases; bases with no gene match: 5.